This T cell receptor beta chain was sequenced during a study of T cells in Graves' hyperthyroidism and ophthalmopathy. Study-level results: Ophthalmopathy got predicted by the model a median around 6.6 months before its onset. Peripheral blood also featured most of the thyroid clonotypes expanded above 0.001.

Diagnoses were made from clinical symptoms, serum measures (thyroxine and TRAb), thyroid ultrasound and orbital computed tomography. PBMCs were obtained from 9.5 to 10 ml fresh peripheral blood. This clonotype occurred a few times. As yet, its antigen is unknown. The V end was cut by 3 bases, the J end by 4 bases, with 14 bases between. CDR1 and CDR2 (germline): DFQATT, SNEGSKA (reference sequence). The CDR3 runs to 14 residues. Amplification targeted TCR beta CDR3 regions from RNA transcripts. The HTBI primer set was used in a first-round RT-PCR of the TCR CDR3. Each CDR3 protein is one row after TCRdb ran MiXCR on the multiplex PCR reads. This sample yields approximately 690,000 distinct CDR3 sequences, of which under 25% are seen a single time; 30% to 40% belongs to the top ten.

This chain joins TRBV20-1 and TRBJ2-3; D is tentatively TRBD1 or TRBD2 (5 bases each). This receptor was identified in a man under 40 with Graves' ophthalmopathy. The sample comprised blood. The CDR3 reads CSASGSGTADTQYF. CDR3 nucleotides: TGCAGTGCTAGCGGATCGGGGACGGCAGATACGCAGTATTTT.